The 5 T cell receptor beta chains below all came from one sample that was sequenced in a study of control samples from healthy donors and cancer patients. Here immunoSEQ multiplex PCR was the method, and the copy in TCRdb shows in-frame clones only, minus some. There are over 85,000 clones in the sample; about 91% occur only once, and 2% to 3% lies in the top ten. The sequencing sample was made of blood. The receptors were sampled from a woman aged 18-29 years in good health.

The genes are TRBV7-3 and TRBJ2-1, with unresolved D. Trimming took 5 bases from V and 8 from J, leaving 22 bases between them. CDR1 SGHTA and CDR2 FQGTGA come from the germline V gene. The CDR3 contains 16 residues. CDR3 amino acids: CASSISDRRKGYEQFF. The CDR3 bases are TGTGCCAGCAGCATTTCCGATCGTCGGAAGGGTTATGAGCAGTTCTTC.

J is TRBJ1-4 and V is TRBV30; no clear D gene. The CDR3 is made up of 13 amino acids. Trimming cost V 4 bases and J 8 bases, with 14 bases left between them. Germline V gene lookup returns CDR1 GTSNPN and CDR2 SVGIG (reference sequence). CDR3 residues: CAWTGLRQEKLFF. The CDR3 nucleotides read TGTGCCTGGACCGGGTTAAGGCAAGAAAAACTGTTTTTT.

The table lists this clone with a count of one. CDR3 sequence: CASSISGANVLTF. CDR3 DNA sequence: TGTGCCAGCAGTATCTCTGGGGCCAACGTCCTGACTTTC. The chain joins TRBV6-2 or TRBV6-3 to TRBJ2-6, with D unresolved. CDR1 is MNHEY, CDR2 SVGEGT, per germline. The CDR3 is 13 amino acids. V lost 5 bases to trimming and J lost 0 bases, with 2 bases between them.

The V call is TRBV6-2 or TRBV6-3, the J call TRBJ2-5; D ambiguous. Trimming removed 6 bases from V and 0 bases from J, with 11 bases in between. CDR1 is MNHEY and CDR2 is SVGEGT in the germline V gene. This CDR3 has 14 amino acids. The CDR3 DNA follows: TGTGCCAGCAGCCCCCCCGATAACCAAGAGACCCAGTACTTC. Its protein is CASSPPDNQETQYF.

The rearrangement joins TRBV30 to TRBJ1-3; D is unresolved. Germline loops: CDR1 GTSNPN, CDR2 SVGIG (reference sequence). This CDR3 is built from 12 residues. Deletions cut 3 bases from V and 6 bases from J, with 9 bases between. CDR3 amino acids: CAWRGISNTIYF. For the CDR3, the DNA is TGTGCCTGGAGGGGGATCTCAAACACCATATATTTT.